This T cell receptor beta chain was found in a study of T cell responses to AZD1222 COVID-19 vaccine. Study overall: The analysis combined second doses at about 4 or about 12 weeks. Notes on the study in general: The study found vaccine-associated CD4 TCRs spanning spike, dominant at 160-218 and 743-854.

TCRdb's copy holds only in-frame clones and misses some; the assay was immunoSEQ multiplex PCR. Of about 140,000 clones detected, over 85% appear once; the ten largest clones hold 5% to 6.5%. Germline V gene lookup returns CDR1 SGHVS and CDR2 FQNEAQ. The ends were cut back, 8 bases at V and 6 bases at J, with 16 bases in the middle. The CDR3 is 14 residues long. Turning to this clone: Its antigen is unknown.

The sample consisted of peripheral blood, taken on day 0 of AZD1222 vaccination. The source of this sequence is an adult in good health. The rearrangement uses TRBV7-8 and TRBJ2-2; TRBD2 is a possible D gene (6 bases). CDR3 loop: CASRLAGGAGELFF. CDR3 DNA sequence: TGTGCCAGCCGCCTCGCCGGAGGGGCCGGGGAGCTGTTTTTT. Filled out from reference TRBV7-8 and TRBJ2-2, the complete variable domain reads GAGVSQSPRYKVAKRGQDVALRCDPISGHVSLFWYQQALGQGPEFLTYFQNEAQLDKSGLPSDRFFAERPEGSVSTLKIQRTQQEDSAVYLCASRLAGGAGELFFGEGSRLTVL.